Presented here are 19 T cell receptor beta chains from one specimen sequenced in a study of T cell changes during pregnancy in multiple sclerosis. TCRdb's copy holds only in-frame clones and misses some; the assay was immunoSEQ multiplex PCR. The table includes about 48,000 clones, 94% detected once. Sequencing was performed on CD4+ T cells from peripheral blood mononuclear cells, taken in the first trimester of pregnancy. All receptors come from a female donor with multiple sclerosis, enrolled in a pregnancy study.

The chain joins TRBV7-3 to TRBJ2-7, with 13 bases matching TRBD2. The germline CDR1 and CDR2 sequences are SGHTA and FQGTGA. Unmatched junction bases numbered 2, after V lost 4 bases and J lost 5 bases. The CDR3 loop spans 14 amino acids. This CDR3 reads CASSSGLAGDEQYF. The CDR3 coding sequence is TGTGCCAGCAGCTCCGGACTAGCGGGGGACGAGCAGTACTTC.

V and J are TRBV14 and TRBJ1-2; 9 bases are a match to TRBD1. The CDR3 loop spans 19 amino acids. The V and J ends lost 3 bases and 2 bases, in that order; junction bases with no gene match: 16. CDR1 is SGHDN, CDR2 FVKESK, per germline. DNA of the CDR3: TGTGCCAGCAGCCAGCAACCGGGACAGGGCCTTCCGGGGAACTATGGCTACACCTTC. Protein: CASSQQPGQGLPGNYGYTF.

The J gene is TRBJ2-1, the V gene TRBV9; D not resolved. Germline-derived CDR1 and CDR2 are SGDLS and YYNGEE. V dropped 2 bases and J dropped 1 base, with 13 bases sitting between them. CDR3 length equals 16 residues. As DNA, the CDR3 is TGTGCCAGCAGCGTGGCCCCCCTTATGTCCTACAATGAGCAGTTCTTC. Its translation is CASSVAPLMSYNEQFF.

The CDR3 loop reads CASSESRQLAKNIQYF. Written as DNA, the CDR3 is TGCGCCAGCAGTGAGTCGAGGCAGCTAGCCAAAAACATTCAGTACTTC. This chain links TRBV10-1 with TRBJ2-4; D is uncertain. V was clipped by 0 bases and J by 0 bases, with 9 bases between them. CDR3 length: 16 residues. Germline V lookup: CDR1 WNHNN, CDR2 SYGVQD (reference sequence).

The chain recombines TRBV9 with TRBJ1-4, with TRBD1 matching 12 bases. The J segment lost 8 bases and the V segment lost 4 bases, leaving 6 bases of the junction unmatched. The CDR3 totals 15 residues. CDR1 is SGDLS, CDR2 YYNGEE, per germline. The CDR3 region has the DNA TGTGCCAGCAGCCCTCCCGGGACAGGGGGCGAAAAACTGTTTTTT. The encoded protein is CASSPPGTGGEKLFF.

The chain carries TRBV10-3 and TRBJ2-1; 11 bases are a match to TRBD1. V lost 7 bases to trimming and J lost 10 bases; unmatched junction nucleotides: 15. Germline V gene lookup returns CDR1 ENHRY and CDR2 SYGVKD. This CDR3 has 16 residues. Here the CDR3 reads CAIKLGQGVGSGEQFF. The CDR3 region has the DNA TGTGCCATCAAATTGGGACAGGGGGTAGGATCAGGGGAGCAGTTCTTC.

The V gene is TRBV7-9, the J gene TRBJ1-2, with D perhaps matching TRBD1 (5 bases). The germline V gene encodes CDR1 SEHNR and CDR2 FQNEAQ (reference sequence). This CDR3 spans 16 amino acids. V lost 1 base and J 2 bases, leaving 14 bases between the germline ends. The CDR3 loop is CASSLGGTPANYGYTF. CDR3 sequence (DNA): TGTGCCAGCAGCTTAGGAGGGACTCCGGCGAACTATGGCTACACCTTC.

The rearrangement joins TRBV2 to TRBJ2-2; tentative D call: TRBD2 (5 bases). Trimming took 6 bases from V and 4 from J, leaving 24 bases between them. The V gene's germline CDR1 is SNHLY and CDR2 FYNNEI. The CDR3 consists of 18 residues. The CDR3 region is CASSTQTGISWVTGELFF. The DNA of the CDR3 is TGTGCCAGCAGCACCCAAACCGGGATCTCCTGGGTCACCGGGGAGCTGTTTTTT.

This rearrangement joins TRBV5-1 to TRBJ1-2; D possibly corresponds to TRBD1 (6 bases). The CDR3 covers 15 residues. V lost 3 bases, J lost 9 bases, and 21 bases lay in between. Germline CDR1 and CDR2: SGHRS and YFSETQ. The chain's CDR3 is CASSSGGGSMVSYTF. In DNA form, the CDR3 reads TGCGCCAGCAGCTCTGGGGGCGGATCTATGGTGAGCTACACCTTC.

This clone was found once. The V call is TRBV29-1, the J call TRBJ2-3; D gene uncertain. The germline V gene encodes CDR1 SQVTM and CDR2 ANQGSEA. This CDR3 contains 12 residues. The V and J ends lost 0 bases and 6 bases respectively, with 7 bases between them. CDR3 loop: CSVEEFGDTQYF. The CDR3 DNA sequence: TGCAGCGTTGAAGAATTCGGGGATACGCAGTATTTT.

The chain carries TRBV10-1 and TRBJ2-5; D may be TRBD2 (5 bases). Germline V gives CDR1 WNHNN, CDR2 SYGVQD (reference sequence). V was trimmed by 3 bases and J by 5 bases, leaving 7 bases between them. This CDR3 spans 12 amino acids. The CDR3 nucleotides are TGCGCCAGCAGTGACAGAGGGGAGACCCAGTACTTC. This translates into CASSDRGETQYF.

This sequence joins TRBV5-4 and TRBJ2-3; D is possibly TRBD1 (6 bases). The germline gives CDR1 SGHNT, CDR2 YYREEE (reference sequence). The CDR3 is made up of 16 amino acids. With 0 bases removed from V and 0 bases from J, the gap between germline ends came to 11 bases. In DNA form, the CDR3 reads TGTGCCAGCAGCTTGGACAGGGCTTCTAGCACAGATACGCAGTATTTT. It is translated as CASSLDRASSTDTQYF.

The chain links TRBV15 to TRBJ1-1; 11 bases match TRBD1. The germline gives CDR1 LNHNV, CDR2 YYDKDF (reference sequence). The CDR3 contains 15 residues. V shed 6 bases, J shed 4 bases, and the junction held 7 bases outside the gene matches. The CDR3 bases are TGTGCCACCAGAAGGGGACAGGGGGACGGCACTGAAGCTTTCTTT. Residues: CATRRGQGDGTEAFF. The full variable domain, its missing parts supplied by reference TRBV15 and TRBJ1-1, is DAMVIQNPRYQVTQFGKPVTLSCSQTLNHNVMYWYQQKSSQAPKLLFHYYDKDFNNEADTPDNFQSRRPNTSFCFLDIRSPGLGDTAMYLCATRRGQGDGTEAFFGQGTRLTVV.

This clone was seen once. J is TRBJ2-7 and V is TRBV30; the match to TRBD1 covers 8 bases. CDR1 and CDR2 (germline): GTSNPN, SVGIG (reference sequence). This CDR3 region has 13 residues. With V trimmed by 1 base and J by 7 bases, 6 bases remained unmatched. The CDR3 loop is CAWSGRGLWEQYF. The CDR3 DNA reads TGTGCCTGGAGTGGCAGGGGGCTTTGGGAGCAGTACTTC.

The chain carries TRBV2 and TRBJ2-2, with 7 bases fitting TRBD2. The CDR3 contains 14 residues. V lost 2 bases to trimming and J lost 7 bases; unmatched junction nucleotides: 4. CDR1 is SNHLY, CDR2 FYNNEI, per germline. The CDR3 sequence is CASSERGEGGELFF. The CDR3 region has the DNA TGTGCCAGCAGTGAACGGGGGGAAGGCGGGGAGCTGTTTTTT.

The chain uses TRBV9 and TRBJ2-3, with 12 bases aligning to TRBD1. With V trimmed by 4 bases and J by 4 bases, 10 bases remained unmatched. In germline, CDR1 is SGDLS, CDR2 YYNGEE. CDR3 length equals 17 residues. The CDR3 DNA reads as TGTGCCAGCAGCTCTCCCGGGACAGGGGGCTTTTCAGATACGCAGTATTTT. Translating gives CASSSPGTGGFSDTQYF. The full variable domain, its missing parts supplied by reference TRBV9 and TRBJ2-3, is DSGVTQTPKHLITATGQRVTLRCSPRSGDLSVYWYQQSLDQGLQFLIQYYNGEERAKGNILERFSAQQFPDLHSELNLSSLELGDSALYFCASSSPGTGGFSDTQYFGPGTRLTVL.

The chain recombines TRBV5-1 with TRBJ1-1; no clear D. Trimming removed 5 bases at V and 0 bases at J, with 14 bases between. The CDR3 is 15 residues long. Germline CDR1 reads SGHRS; CDR2 reads YFSETQ. CDR3 in amino acids: CASRSTALMNTEAFF. CDR3 in DNA: TGCGCCAGCAGGTCTACCGCATTAATGAACACTGAAGCTTTCTTT. Filled out from reference TRBV5-1 and TRBJ1-1, the complete variable domain reads KAGVTQTPRYLIKTRGQQVTLSCSPISGHRSVSWYQQTPGQGLQFLFEYFSETQRNKGNFPGRFSGRQFSNSRSEMNVSTLELGDSALYLCASRSTALMNTEAFFGQGTRLTVV.

This chain connects TRBV30 to TRBJ1-1, with 7 bases lining up with TRBD1. Unmatched junction bases numbered 2, after V lost 1 base and J lost 3 bases. This CDR3 has 13 amino acids. Germline V gene data show CDR1 as GTSNPN and CDR2 as SVGIG (reference sequence). The CDR3 loop is CAWSGQGYTEAFF. The CDR3 coding sequence is TGTGCCTGGAGTGGACAGGGTTACACTGAAGCTTTCTTT.

The V and J genes are TRBV19 and TRBJ1-2; TRBD1 matches 7 bases. The CDR3 totals 14 residues. Germline CDR1 and CDR2: LNHDA and SQIVND (reference sequence). V lost 3 bases to trimming and J lost 2 bases; unmatched junction nucleotides: 3. CDR3 sequence (DNA): TGTGCCAGTAGTATCGACAGGGCCAACTATGGCTACACCTTC. This gives the protein CASSIDRANYGYTF. Full variable domain (missing parts from reference TRBV19 and TRBJ1-2): DGGITQSPKYLFRKEGQNVTLSCEQNLNHDAMYWYRQDPGQGLRLIYYSQIVNDFQKGDIAEGYSVSREKKESFPLTVTSAQKNPTAFYLCASSIDRANYGYTFGSGTRLTVV.